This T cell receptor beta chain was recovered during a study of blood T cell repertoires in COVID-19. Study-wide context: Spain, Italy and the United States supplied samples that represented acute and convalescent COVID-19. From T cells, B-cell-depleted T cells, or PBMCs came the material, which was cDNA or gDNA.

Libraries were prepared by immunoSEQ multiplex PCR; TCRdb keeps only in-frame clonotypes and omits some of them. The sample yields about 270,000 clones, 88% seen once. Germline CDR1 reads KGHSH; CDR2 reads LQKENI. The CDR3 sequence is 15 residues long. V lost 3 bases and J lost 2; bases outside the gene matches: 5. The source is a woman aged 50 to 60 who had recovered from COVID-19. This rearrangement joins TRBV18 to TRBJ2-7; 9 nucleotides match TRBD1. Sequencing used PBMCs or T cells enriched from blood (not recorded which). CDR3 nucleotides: TGTGCCAGCTCACCTACCGGGACAGGGACCTACGAGCAGTACTTC. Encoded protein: CASSPTGTGTYEQYF.